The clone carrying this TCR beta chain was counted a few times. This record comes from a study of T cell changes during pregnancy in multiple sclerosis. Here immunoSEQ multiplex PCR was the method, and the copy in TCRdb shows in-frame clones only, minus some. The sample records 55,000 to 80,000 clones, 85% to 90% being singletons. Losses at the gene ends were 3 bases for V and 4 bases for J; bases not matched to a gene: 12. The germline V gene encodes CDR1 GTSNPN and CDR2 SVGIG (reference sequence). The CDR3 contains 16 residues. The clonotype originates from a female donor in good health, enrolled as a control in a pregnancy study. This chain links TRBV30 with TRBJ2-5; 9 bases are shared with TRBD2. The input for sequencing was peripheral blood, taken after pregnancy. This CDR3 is CAWSGVGLAGSETQYF. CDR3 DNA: TGTGCCTGGAGCGGAGTTGGGCTAGCGGGATCAGAGACCCAGTACTTC.